A single sample is the source of the 15 T cell receptor beta chains below, sequenced in a study of T cells expressing NK-cell markers. From the 5' RACE reads, TCRdb lists one entry per CDR3 protein and no DNA. The sample has a few hundred thousand distinct CDR3 sequences. Sample: blood T cells: a sorted CD56 or NKG2C T cell subset, CD4+ or CD8+ T cells, or bulk PBMC T cells (not recorded which). The receptor set was obtained from a man younger than 30 in good health.

This sequence joins TRBV6-2 or TRBV6-3 and TRBJ1-6; without DNA, the TCRdb call of TRBD1 cannot be checked. Looked up from germline, CDR1 is MNHEY and CDR2 is SVGEGT. The CDR3 totals 14 residues. CDR3 region: CASSWGQGDSPLHF.

The V and J genes are TRBV20-1 and TRBJ2-3; no DNA is available, so the TRBD1 call from TCRdb remains unchecked. The CDR3 runs to 14 residues. The V gene's germline CDR1 is DFQATT and CDR2 SNEGSKA (reference sequence). The CDR3: CSASRASGSDTQYF.

The chain recombines TRBV20-1 with TRBJ2-7; TCRdb's D gene call, TRBD1, goes unchecked for lack of DNA. There are 14 residues in the CDR3. The V gene's germline CDR1 is DFQATT and CDR2 SNEGSKA (reference sequence). The CDR3 sequence: CSAPGTGPQYEQYF.

J is TRBJ1-5 and V is TRBV24-1; the D gene TCRdb calls, TRBD1, cannot be checked with no DNA. The CDR3 sequence is 16 residues long. From germline, CDR1 is KGHDR and CDR2 SFDVKD. The CDR3 is CATSDRTGGRTQPQHF.

The rearrangement uses TRBV6-5 and TRBJ1-2. The CDR3 extends over 11 amino acids. Germline V gene lookup returns CDR1 MNHEY and CDR2 SVGAGI. The CDR3 spells CASKDTYGYTF.

The chain combines TRBV12-3 or TRBV12-4 with TRBJ2-1; TCRdb's D call of TRBD2 is untestable without DNA. The CDR3 is 18 residues long. This chain's CDR3 is CASSPPGLAGVKYNEQFF.

The chain has TRBV6-1 and TRBJ2-3; the D call from TCRdb, TRBD2, cannot be confirmed without DNA. Germline CDR1 reads MNHNS; CDR2 reads SASEGT. The CDR3 is made up of 16 amino acids. CDR3 residues: CASSEQLAGGGDTQYF.

This chain joins TRBV6-2 or TRBV6-3 and TRBJ2-7; the D gene TCRdb calls, TRBD1, cannot be checked with no DNA. Germline-derived CDR1 and CDR2 are MNHEY and SVGEGT. The CDR3 is 16 residues long. CDR3 protein: CASSPAPGQGHYEQYF.

The rearrangement uses TRBV12-3 or TRBV12-4 and TRBJ2-7. This CDR3 is built from 14 residues. The CDR3 is CASSFSAASSEQYF.

The chain links TRBV12-3 or TRBV12-4 to TRBJ1-5; the TRBD1 assignment by TCRdb is unverifiable without DNA. The CDR3 has 14 amino acids. The CDR3: CASSLGGGGHNQHF.

The chain joins TRBV12-3 or TRBV12-4 to TRBJ2-1; TCRdb selects TRBD2, and the lack of DNA leaves this call unchecked. This CDR3 is 15 amino acids long. This chain's CDR3 is CASSRTSGSPNEQFF.

The rearrangement links TRBV11-2 to TRBJ1-3. The CDR3 loop spans 13 amino acids. CDR1 SGHAT and CDR2 FQNNGV come from the germline V gene. The chain's CDR3 is CASSLGWGNTIYF.

The chain employs TRBV6-2 or TRBV6-3 and TRBJ2-4; TCRdb's assignment of TRBD2 cannot be checked, as there is no DNA. Germline CDR1 is MNHEY and CDR2 is SVGEGT. The CDR3 totals 20 residues. The CDR3 region is CASSYLGTSGSPPEVNIQYF.

The CDR3 protein is CASSQVGTSGNTIYF. This chain uses TRBV6-2 or TRBV6-3 with TRBJ1-3. Germline assignment: CDR1 MNHEY and CDR2 SVGEGT. This CDR3 region has 15 residues.

This chain joins TRBV20-1 and TRBJ2-5; TCRdb reports TRBD1, a call that lacks DNA to check it against. The CDR3 contains 16 residues. Germline lookup yields CDR1 DFQATT and CDR2 SNEGSKA (reference sequence). The CDR3 here is CSARDYLAPEQETQYF.